This T cell receptor (beta chain) was captured by sequencing in a study of T-cell memory formation after mild COVID-19. TCRdb passed the 5' RACE reads through MiXCR, listing each CDR3 protein once. The sample contains roughly 200,000 distinct CDR3 sequences, roughly a fifth of which appear only once. Only one count was recorded for this clonotype. The origin of this receptor is an adult woman who had mild COVID-19 (a few samples of this study predate the infection). Cell type and time point are not known. The source material was PBMCs or a T cell subset sorted from them (not recorded which).

CDR3 sequence (DNA): TGTGCCAGCAGGGGAGGAGGGTCCCAACCCTACGAGCAGTACTTC. It yields the protein CASRGGGSQPYEQYF. This chain joins TRBV9 and TRBJ2-7; tentatively, D is TRBD2 (6 bases). Germline-derived CDR1 and CDR2 are SGDLS and YYNGEE. The CDR3 sequence is 15 residues long. V was trimmed by 5 bases and J by 2 bases, leaving 17 bases between them.